This T cell receptor beta chain was sequenced in a study of T-cell reconstitution after alpha-beta-depleted transplantation in children. Whole-study findings and limits: When one year had passed after transplant, most T-cell counts and diversity came from newly produced T cells. Surviving recipient T cells and thymic progenitors produced the high day-60 TCRbeta diversity seen in some patients. At around two months after transplant, the alpha-beta T cells were reportedly derived from several hundred expanded clones that came from non-depleted graft cells.

Preparation of the TCRbeta library involved a method that used unique molecular identifiers. TCRdb recomputed calls from the PCR reads with MiXCR, one row per CDR3 protein. The sample lists 250,000 to 300,000 distinct CDR3 sequences, roughly a tenth occurring once. This CDR3 spans 9 amino acids. In germline, CDR1 is KGHDR, CDR2 SFDVKD. Deletions cut 12 bases from V and 5 bases from J, with 3 bases between. This clonotype was seen at least ten times. The antigen is unknown. The gene calls are TRBV24-1 and TRBJ2-2; D is unclear. Sequencing used PBMCs, obtained before TCRalphabeta/CD19-depleted stem cell transplant. This TCR was sampled from a boy under two years old with acute myeloid leukemia, due to receive a stem cell transplant. The CDR3 here is CARTGELFF. In nucleotides, the CDR3 is TGTGCCCGTACCGGGGAGCTGTTTTTT.